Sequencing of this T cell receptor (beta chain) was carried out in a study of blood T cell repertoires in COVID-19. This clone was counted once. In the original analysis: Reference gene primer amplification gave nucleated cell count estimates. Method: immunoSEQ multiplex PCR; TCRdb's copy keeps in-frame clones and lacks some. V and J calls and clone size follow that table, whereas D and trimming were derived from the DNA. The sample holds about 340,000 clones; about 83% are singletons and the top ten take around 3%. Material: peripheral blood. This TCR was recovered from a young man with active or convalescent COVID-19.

The CDR3 sequence: CASSLSPGSVYGYTF. Written as DNA, the CDR3 is TGTGCCAGCAGCTTATCCCCAGGGTCCGTCTATGGCTACACCTTC. The V and J genes are TRBV7-9 and TRBJ1-2, with TRBD1 as a possible D gene (5 bases). Germline V CDR1 and CDR2: SEHNR, FQNEAQ (reference sequence). V was clipped by 2 bases and J by 4 bases, with 14 bases between them. This CDR3 region has 15 residues. The entire variable domain, with the rest obtained from reference TRBV7-9 and TRBJ1-2, is as follows: DTGVSQNPRHKITKRGQNVTFRCDPISEHNRLYWYRQTLGQGPEFLTYFQNEAQLEKSRLLSDRFSAERPKGSFSTLEIQRTEQGDSAMYLCASSLSPGSVYGYTFGSGTRLTVV.